This T cell receptor beta chain originates from a study of breast tumors, draining lymph nodes, adjacent tissues. This clonotype was recorded many times. Its antigen is as yet unknown. CDR1 and CDR2 (germline): LNHDA, SQIVND (reference sequence). V lost 9 bases and J lost 4, with 16 bases in between. The CDR3 is made up of 14 amino acids. Axillary draining lymph nodes of breast cancer patients supplied the node samples. Study outcomes and limitations: The data were judged consistent with most tumor T cells coming from lymph node and expanding in tumor. Tumor T cell lymph node origin was a supported hypothesis, not proven. Luminal-like breast cancer showed significantly higher tumor–nontumor repertoire similarity than basal-like. Tumors had less TCR diversity than lymph nodes, more than nontumor tissue.

Via MiXCR, TCRdb re-called the multiplex PCR reads, giving one row per CDR3 protein. The sample lists about 270,000 distinct CDR3 sequences, 30% occurring once. V and J are TRBV19 and TRBJ1-5, with D tentatively TRBD1 (5 bases). Material: axillary lymph node tissue. This TCR was sampled from a female donor with breast cancer. Some clones in this sample may be carry-over from other donors' samples. The CDR3 sequence is CASGGDSQNQPQHF. CDR3 sequence (DNA): TGTGCCAGCGGAGGTGACAGCCAAAATCAGCCCCAGCATTTT.